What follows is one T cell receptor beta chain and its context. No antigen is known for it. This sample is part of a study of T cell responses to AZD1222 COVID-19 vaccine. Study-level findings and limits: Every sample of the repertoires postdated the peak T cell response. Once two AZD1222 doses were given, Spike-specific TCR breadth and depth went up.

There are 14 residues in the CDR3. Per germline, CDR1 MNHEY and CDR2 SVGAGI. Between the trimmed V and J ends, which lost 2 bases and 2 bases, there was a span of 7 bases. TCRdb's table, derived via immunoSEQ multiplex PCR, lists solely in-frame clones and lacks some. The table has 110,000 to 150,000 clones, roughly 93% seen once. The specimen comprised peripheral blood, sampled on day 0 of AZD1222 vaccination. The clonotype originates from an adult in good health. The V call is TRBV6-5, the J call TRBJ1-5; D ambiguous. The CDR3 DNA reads TGTGCCAGCAGTTACATGGAGCGCAATCAGCCCCAGCATTTT. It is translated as CASSYMERNQPQHF.